This TCR beta chain was sequenced in a study of high-grade serous ovarian cancer treatment subgroups. V was cut by 5 bases and J by 6 bases, with 16 bases left in between. CDR1 is GTSNPN, CDR2 SVGIG, per germline (reference sequence). The CDR3 length is 13 residues. TCRdb's copy holds only in-frame clones and misses some; the assay was immunoSEQ multiplex PCR. Of around 7,300 clones in the sample, roughly 79% were seen once. Worth noting for this clone: No antigen is known for it.

Notes on the study in general: Only CDR3 was analyzed; CDR1 and CDR2 were not. Tumors within one patient showed repertoire similarity of about 0.095 to 0.79. Higher neoantigen levels went with greater TCR clonal relatedness.

The tumor samples were collected prior to definitive surgery or chemotherapy. The V gene is TRBV30, the J gene TRBJ1-2; no definite D call. The origin of this receptor is a human donor with high-grade serous ovarian cancer. Material for sequencing was tumor tissue. The DNA of the CDR3 is TGTGCCTGGGTCCAAGAACCTTTTGATGGCTACACCTTC. Protein product: CAWVQEPFDGYTF.